This T cell receptor beta chain is from a study of beta chain features in type 1 diabetes. The study's findings and limits: For Type 1 diabetes patients, all four CD4+ subsets carried TCRB CDR3s that were moderately but significantly shorter. Cells with high TCR expression could be over-represented when cDNA is sequenced. PCR might show a preference for shorter templates, equally across patients and controls. HLA influence on TCRB rearrangement stayed unresolved here.

Every bit of the isolated RNA underwent reverse transcription, so sequencing read expressed TCRB transcripts. Naive, central memory and regulatory T cell samples came to a mean of approximately 3.6 million reads. Data came from immunoSEQ multiplex PCR; TCRdb stores just in-frame clones and leaves some out. The data show 230,000 or so clones, 16% seen once. Losses at the gene ends were 0 bases for V and 0 bases for J; bases not matched to a gene: 1. Germline loops: CDR1 GTSNPN, CDR2 SVGIG (reference sequence). This CDR3 is built from 16 residues. Turning to this clone: Its antigen remains unknown. The sample carries other DNA sequences with the same CDR3.

This receptor was identified in a man in his thirties or forties with type 1 diabetes. Specimen: naive CD4+ T cells from blood. The chain links TRBV30 to TRBJ2-7; 14 bases are shared with TRBD2. The DNA of the CDR3 is TGTGCCTGGAGTGTCGGGACTAGCGGGAGCTCCTACGAGCAGTACTTC. Translating it yields CAWSVGTSGSSYEQYF.